The 4 T cell receptor beta chains below all came from one sample that was sequenced in a study of shared clonotypes between healthy human individuals. Produced via immunoSEQ multiplex PCR; TCRdb's table is partial and in-frame only. The data show 2 million to 2.5 million clones, with over 85% seen just once and around 0.4% held by the top ten. Sequenced material: naive CD4+ T cells from PBMCs. The subset was: CD45RA+ positively selected. The receptors were sampled from a man aged 18-30 years in good health. Some clones in this sample may be carry-over from other donors' samples.

The genes are TRBV18 and TRBJ2-1; TRBD2 matches 9 bases. The V and J ends lost 3 bases and 7 bases, in that order; junction bases with no gene match: 10. The CDR3 consists of 16 residues. Germline values: CDR1 KGHSH, CDR2 LQKENI. CDR3 residues: CASSPPGLAGMNEQFF. DNA of the CDR3: TGTGCCAGCTCACCTCCCGGGCTAGCGGGGATGAATGAGCAGTTCTTC. Together with reference TRBV18 and TRBJ2-1, the CDR3 gives the full variable domain: NAGVMQNPRHLVRRRGQEARLRCSPMKGHSHVYWYRQLPEEGLKFMVYLQKENIIDESGMPKERFSAEFPKEGPSILRIQQVVRGDSAAYFCASSPPGLAGMNEQFFGPGTRLTVL.

V gene TRBV7-2 combines with J gene TRBJ2-5, with D perhaps matching TRBD1 or TRBD2 (5 bases each). Germline lookup yields CDR1 SGHTA and CDR2 FQGNSA. V lost 6 bases and J 5 bases, leaving 28 bases between the germline ends. CDR3 size: 18 residues. The CDR3 loop is CASRGFIGASVVSETQYF. For the CDR3, the DNA is TGTGCCAGCAGGGGGTTTATCGGGGCCTCGGTTGTAAGTGAGACCCAGTACTTC.

The chain joins TRBV30 to TRBJ2-3; D may be TRBD1 (6 bases). The CDR3 has 13 residues. V lost 5 bases, J lost 3 bases, and 12 bases lay in between. Germline assignment: CDR1 GTSNPN and CDR2 SVGIG (reference sequence). The CDR3 reads CAWCSQGTDTQYF. The CDR3 coding sequence is TGTGCCTGGTGTAGCCAGGGGACAGATACGCAGTATTTT. Full variable domain (outside the CDR3, taken from reference TRBV30 and TRBJ2-3): SQTIHQWPATLVQPVGSPLSLECTVEGTSNPNLYWYRQAAGRGLQLLFYSVGIGQISSEVPQNLSASRPQDRQFILSSKKLLLSDSGFYLCAWCSQGTDTQYFGPGTRLTVL.

The chain recombines TRBV6-1 with TRBJ2-2; D possibly corresponds to TRBD2 (6 bases). Germline V gene lookup returns CDR1 MNHNS and CDR2 SASEGT. V lost 8 bases and J 3 bases, leaving 13 bases between the germline ends. This CDR3 is built from 14 residues. The CDR3 sequence is CASRTNEYTGELFF. DNA for the CDR3: TGTGCCAGCCGGACTAACGAGTACACCGGGGAGCTGTTTTTT.